The 27 T cell receptor beta chains given below trace back to one sample, sequenced in a study of immune cell composition in non-small cell lung cancer. TCRdb's copy holds only in-frame clones and misses some; the assay was immunoSEQ multiplex PCR. The sample consists of approximately 8,600 clones, roughly two thirds of them appearing once. Normal lung was sampled as far from the tumour as possible, at least 3 cm. The source material was non-adjacent lung tissue. These receptors all come from a human donor with non-small cell lung cancer.

This clone was seen only once. The V call is TRBV5-1, the J call TRBJ1-3; 8 bases match TRBD1. The CDR3 covers 18 residues. Per germline, CDR1 SGHRS and CDR2 YFSETQ. V trimming: 2 bases; J trimming: 2 bases; junction bases outside the gene matches: 12. CDR3 DNA: TGCGCCAGCAGCTTTGGGATTCGGGACAGGCGTACTGGAAACACCATATATTTT. It translates to CASSFGIRDRRTGNTIYF.

This clone was counted between two and nine times. The chain employs TRBV5-1 and TRBJ1-1; D gene ambiguous. V was trimmed by 4 bases and J by 0 bases, leaving 10 bases between them. The CDR3 length is 14 residues. Germline V gene sequence: CDR1 SGHRS, CDR2 YFSETQ. DNA for the CDR3: TGCGCCAGCAGCCCTCCCGAGATGAACACTGAAGCTTTCTTT. Translation: CASSPPEMNTEAFF.

V gene TRBV7-9 combines with J gene TRBJ1-5; the D gene is possibly TRBD1 (5 bases). Germline CDR1 SEHNR, CDR2 FQNEAQ (reference sequence). Trimming removed 5 bases from V and 6 bases from J, with 14 bases in between. There are 14 residues in the CDR3. This CDR3 is CASSPPGGGQPQHF. CDR3 in DNA: TGTGCCAGCAGCCCCCCCGGGGGAGGTCAGCCCCAGCATTTT.

Notes on this clone: An end of the junction does not agree with germline; a read error may underlie this. The gene calls are TRBV4-1 and TRBJ1-5; tentative D call: TRBD1 (5 bases). There are 16 residues in the CDR3. In germline, CDR1 is MGHRA, CDR2 YSYEKL. The CDR3, as DNA: TGCGCCAGCAGCCTAGAGGGGAGAAATAGCAATCGGCCCCAGCATTTT. Its protein product is CASSLEGRNSNRPQHF.

CDR3 in amino acids: CASSPPWRVSYNEQFF. The DNA of the CDR3 is TGTGCCAGCAGCCCTCCCTGGAGGGTCTCCTACAATGAGCAGTTCTTC. V usage is TRBV7-9 and J usage is TRBJ2-1; a possible D gene is TRBD2 (6 bases). Germline V gene data show CDR1 as SEHNR and CDR2 as FQNEAQ (reference sequence). The V and J ends lost 5 bases and 0 bases respectively, with 14 bases between them. The CDR3 is made up of 16 amino acids.

The CDR3 loop reads CASRMWTGGVYGYTF. The CDR3 DNA reads as TGTGCCAGCAGGATGTGGACAGGGGGCGTCTATGGCTACACCTTC. V is TRBV27 and J is TRBJ1-2; 11 bases match TRBD1. The CDR3 runs to 15 residues. Trimming took 6 bases from V and 4 from J; bases not matched to a gene: 7. Germline CDR1 and CDR2: MNHEY and SMNVEV (reference sequence).

The chain has TRBV6-1 and TRBJ2-7; TRBD1 agrees at 9 bases. CDR1 and CDR2 (germline): MNHNS, SASEGT. Germline trimming cut 6 bases from V and 7 bases from J; bases unmatched to any gene: 10. The CDR3 contains 14 residues. The CDR3 reads CASSRGQGRGEQYF. The CDR3 nucleotides are TGTGCCAGCAGCCGGGGACAGGGCCGAGGAGAGCAGTACTTC.

The genes are TRBV6-1 and TRBJ1-2; no clear D gene. Germline CDR1 and CDR2: MNHNS and SASEGT. The CDR3 sequence is 12 residues long. The V end was cut by 0 bases, the J end by 8 bases, with 7 bases between. CDR3 in DNA: TGTGCCAGCAGTGAAGCAGCAGGAGGCTACACCTTC. It codes for CASSEAAGGYTF.

CDR3 sequence: CASSPIPTGANTEAFF. In nucleotides, the CDR3 is TGTGCCAGCAGCCCTATCCCCACAGGGGCGAACACTGAAGCTTTCTTT. V usage is TRBV5-5 and J usage is TRBJ1-1, with 7 bases aligning to TRBD1. The CDR3 runs 16 residues. Looked up from germline, CDR1 is SGHKS and CDR2 is YYEKEE (reference sequence). The J segment lost 1 base and the V segment lost 4 bases, leaving 10 bases of the junction unmatched.

The chain carries TRBV7-9 and TRBJ2-7; D not resolved. The CDR3 runs 14 residues. V was trimmed by 6 bases and J by 7 bases, leaving 19 bases between them. Germline values: CDR1 SEHNR, CDR2 FQNEAQ (reference sequence). The CDR3 is CASSYLYGSGEQYF. The CDR3 region has the DNA TGTGCCAGCAGTTACCTCTACGGGTCGGGTGAGCAGTACTTC.

This clone turned up a few times. The genes are TRBV9 and TRBJ2-2; D gene uncertain. This CDR3 region has 13 residues. V was pared by 3 bases and J by 7 bases, with 10 bases between. The germline CDR1 and CDR2 sequences are SGDLS and YYNGEE. In DNA form, the CDR3 reads TGTGCCAGCAGCGGCACGCGGCGCGGGGAGCTGTTTTTT. Translation gives CASSGTRRGELFF.

The chain recombines TRBV18 with TRBJ1-1, with a possible D match to TRBD1 (6 bases). Germline CDR1 and CDR2: KGHSH and LQKENI. Deletions cut 10 bases from V and 0 bases from J, with 15 bases between. The CDR3 is 14 residues long. CDR3 protein: CATTSDSMNTEAFF. CDR3 bases: TGTGCCACCACTTCGGACAGCATGAACACTGAAGCTTTCTTT.

This chain uses TRBV6-4 with TRBJ2-1; 10 nucleotides line up with TRBD2. The ends lost 2 bases at V and 6 bases at J; junction bases unmatched: 1. The CDR3 covers 14 residues. Germline V gene data show CDR1 as MRHNA and CDR2 as SNTAGT. The CDR3 DNA reads as TGTGCCAGCAGTGACAGCGGGGGGGCCAATGAGCAGTTCTTC. It specifies CASSDSGGANEQFF.

A few counts support this clone. The chain combines TRBV7-2 with TRBJ2-7; the D gene is possibly TRBD1 (6 bases). V lost 8 bases, J lost 0 bases, and 11 bases lay in between. The CDR3 is made up of 13 amino acids. Germline V gene data show CDR1 as SGHTA and CDR2 as FQGNSA. The CDR3 region has the DNA TGTGCCAGCCACGGACAGATCTCCTACGAGCAGTACTTC. Protein sequence: CASHGQISYEQYF. Using reference TRBV7-2 and TRBJ2-7 for the parts outside the CDR3, the full variable domain is GAGVSQSPSNKVTEKGKDVELRCDPISGHTALYWYRQSLGQGLEFLIYFQGNSAPDKSGLPSDRFSAERTGGSVSTLTIQRTQQEDSAVYLCASHGQISYEQYFGPGTRLTVT.

This clone was seen a handful of times. The chain joins TRBV5-5 to TRBJ2-5; 12 bases agree with TRBD2. V lost 0 bases to trimming and J lost 4 bases; unmatched junction nucleotides: 4. Per the germline V gene, CDR1 is SGHKS and CDR2 is YYEKEE (reference sequence). This CDR3 is built from 16 residues. The CDR3 nucleotides read TGTGCCAGCAGCTTGGCGCTAGCGGGGGGGCGAGAGACCCAGTACTTC. Translating gives CASSLALAGGRETQYF.

This sequence joins TRBV6-5 and TRBJ2-7; D is uncertain. The germline V gene has CDR1 MNHEY and CDR2 SVGAGI. This CDR3 contains 12 residues. Trimming left V 5 bases short and J 3 bases short, with 8 bases between. This chain's CDR3 is CASSGQYYEQYF. The DNA of the CDR3 is TGTGCCAGCAGTGGTCAGTACTACGAGCAGTACTTC.

The chain joins TRBV5-6 to TRBJ1-1; no reliable D call. The CDR3 consists of 14 residues. CDR1 SGHDT and CDR2 YYEEEE come from the germline V gene. Trimming took 3 bases from V and 0 from J, leaving 9 bases between them. The CDR3 sequence is CASSSQAMNTEAFF. CDR3 DNA: TGTGCCAGCAGCTCCCAGGCCATGAACACTGAAGCTTTCTTT.

V and J are TRBV6-5 and TRBJ2-7, with 7 bases fitting TRBD1. The CDR3 is 13 amino acids. V shed 4 bases and J 7 bases; nucleotides not matched to a gene: 7. The germline V gene encodes CDR1 MNHEY and CDR2 SVGAGI. CDR3 sequence: CASSLRQGWEQYF. CDR3 sequence (DNA): TGTGCCAGCAGTTTGCGACAGGGATGGGAGCAGTACTTC.

This chain links TRBV4-1 with TRBJ2-3, with 10 bases aligning to TRBD2. This CDR3 contains 16 residues. CDR1 and CDR2 (germline): MGHRA, YSYEKL. The V gene end was trimmed by 5 bases and the J gene end by 1 base; junction bases not matched to a gene: 6. This chain's CDR3 is CASSRLAGARTDTQYF. CDR3 DNA: TGCGCCAGCAGCAGACTAGCGGGCGCCCGCACAGATACGCAGTATTTT.

This chain joins TRBV4-3 and TRBJ2-7; TRBD1 might be the D (5 bases). This CDR3 comprises 14 residues. CDR1 is LGHNA and CDR2 is YSLEER in the germline V gene. Deletions cut 0 bases from V and 0 bases from J, with 6 bases between. The DNA for the CDR3 is TGCGCCAGCAGCCAAGACAGGGCCTCCTACGAGCAGTACTTC. It translates to CASSQDRASYEQYF.

The CDR3 nucleotides read TGTGCCAGTAGTATTGGTGTACCGGGTGAGCAGTTCTTC. This encodes CASSIGVPGEQFF. V is TRBV19 and J is TRBJ2-1; D remains ambiguous. CDR1 and CDR2 from the germline V gene are LNHDA and SQIVND (reference sequence). V was shortened by 3 bases and J by 9 bases, with 12 bases between the two germline ends. This CDR3 comprises 13 residues.

The J gene is TRBJ2-7, the V gene TRBV5-4; 7 nucleotides align to TRBD1. V shed 4 bases and J 2 bases; nucleotides not matched to a gene: 6. CDR3 size: 14 residues. CDR1 SGHNT and CDR2 YYREEE come from the germline V gene (reference sequence). CDR3 residues: CASSPSGTAYEQYF. For the CDR3, the DNA is TGTGCCAGCAGCCCATCCGGGACAGCCTACGAGCAGTACTTC.

The chain links TRBV19 to TRBJ1-2; D gene unclear. CDR1 is LNHDA, CDR2 SQIVND, per germline (reference sequence). Trimming took off 3 bases at V and 1 base at J, with 12 bases between the two ends. The CDR3 runs 15 residues. This CDR3 reads CASSIGRQLNYGYTF. The CDR3 coding sequence is TGTGCCAGTAGTATTGGCAGACAACTTAACTATGGCTACACCTTC.

This clone came up a few times. The chain links TRBV20-1 to TRBJ1-2; TRBD1 matches at 8 bases. Germline values: CDR1 DFQATT, CDR2 SNEGSKA (reference sequence). The junction had 6 bases not matched to a gene; V was cut back by 8 bases and J by 7 bases. The CDR3 loop spans 11 amino acids. CDR3 protein: CSFLTGGGYTF. CDR3 nucleotide sequence: TGCAGTTTCCTAACAGGGGGTGGCTACACCTTC.

The chain joins TRBV11-2 to TRBJ2-3; D unresolved. The CDR3 sequence is 17 residues long. V was cut by 0 bases and J by 0 bases, with 13 bases left in between. Germline CDR1 and CDR2: SGHAT and FQNNGV. CDR3 bases: TGTGCCAGCAGCTTAGAGGTTGTGGGCCGCAGCACAGATACGCAGTATTTT. Translating gives CASSLEVVGRSTDTQYF.

The DNA of the CDR3 is TGTGCCAGCAGCGTAGGTGGGAGTAGCGGGGGCGAAGAGACCCAGTACTTC. Its protein product is CASSVGGSSGGEETQYF. The rearrangement joins TRBV9 to TRBJ2-5; 9 bases match TRBD2. CDR3 length equals 17 residues. CDR1 SGDLS and CDR2 YYNGEE come from the germline V gene. Losses at the gene ends were 0 bases for V and 3 bases for J; bases not matched to a gene: 9.

The CDR3, as DNA: TGTGCCAGCAGCTTAGCATTACGGACTGAAGCTTTCTTT. The encoded protein is CASSLALRTEAFF. The chain uses TRBV7-9 and TRBJ1-1; D is uncertain. The CDR3 has 13 residues. Germline CDR1 is SEHNR and CDR2 is FQNEAQ (reference sequence). V dropped 0 bases and J dropped 5 bases, with 7 bases sitting between them.